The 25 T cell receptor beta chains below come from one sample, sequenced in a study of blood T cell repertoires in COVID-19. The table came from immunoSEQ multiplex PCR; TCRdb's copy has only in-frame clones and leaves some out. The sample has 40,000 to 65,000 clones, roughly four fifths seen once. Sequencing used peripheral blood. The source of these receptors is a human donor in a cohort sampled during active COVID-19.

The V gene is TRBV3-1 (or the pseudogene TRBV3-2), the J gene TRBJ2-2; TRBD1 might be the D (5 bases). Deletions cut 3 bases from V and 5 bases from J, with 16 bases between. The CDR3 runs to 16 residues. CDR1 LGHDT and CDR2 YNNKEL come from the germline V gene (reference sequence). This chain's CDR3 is CASSQDAGMWTGELFF. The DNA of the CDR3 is TGTGCCAGCAGCCAGGACGCAGGGATGTGGACCGGGGAGCTGTTTTTT.

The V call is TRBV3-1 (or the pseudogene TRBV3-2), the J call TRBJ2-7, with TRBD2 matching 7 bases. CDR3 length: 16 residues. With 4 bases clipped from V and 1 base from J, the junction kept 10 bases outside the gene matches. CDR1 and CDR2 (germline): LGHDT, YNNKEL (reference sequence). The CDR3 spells CASSPRLGGGSYEQYF. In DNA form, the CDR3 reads TGTGCCAGCAGCCCCCGCCTGGGGGGGGGATCCTACGAGCAGTACTTC.

The CDR3 reads CASSPRDSKMNTEAFF. The CDR3 DNA sequence: TGTGCCAGCAGCCCCCGGGACAGTAAGATGAACACTGAAGCTTTCTTT. This chain links TRBV7-8 with TRBJ1-1; 7 nucleotides agree with TRBD1. This CDR3 spans 16 amino acids. Losses at the gene ends were 5 bases for V and 0 bases for J; bases not matched to a gene: 9. Germline loops: CDR1 SGHVS, CDR2 FQNEAQ.

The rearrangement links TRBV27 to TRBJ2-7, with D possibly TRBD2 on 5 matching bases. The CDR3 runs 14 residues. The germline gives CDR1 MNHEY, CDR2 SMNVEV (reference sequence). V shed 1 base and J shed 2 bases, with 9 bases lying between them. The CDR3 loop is CASSLWGETYEQYF. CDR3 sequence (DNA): TGTGCCAGCAGTTTATGGGGAGAGACCTACGAGCAGTACTTC.

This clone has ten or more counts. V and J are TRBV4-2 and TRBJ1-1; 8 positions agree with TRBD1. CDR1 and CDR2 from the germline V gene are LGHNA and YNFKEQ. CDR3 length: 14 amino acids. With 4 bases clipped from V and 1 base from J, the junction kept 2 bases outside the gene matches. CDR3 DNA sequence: TGTGCCAGCAGCCCGCAGGGGGCGAACACTGAAGCTTTCTTT. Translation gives CASSPQGANTEAFF.

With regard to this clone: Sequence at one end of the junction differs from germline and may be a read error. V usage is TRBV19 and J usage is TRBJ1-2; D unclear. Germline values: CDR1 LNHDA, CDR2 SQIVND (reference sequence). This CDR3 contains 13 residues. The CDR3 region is CASSIGPAGLVGF. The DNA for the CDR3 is TGTGCCAGTAGTATCGGGCCAGCGGGATTGGTCGGCTTC.

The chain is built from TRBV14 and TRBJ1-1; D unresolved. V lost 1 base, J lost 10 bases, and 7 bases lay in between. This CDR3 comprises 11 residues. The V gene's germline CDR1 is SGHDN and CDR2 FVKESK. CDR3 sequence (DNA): TGTGCCAGCAGCCAAGCCGGAGGAGCTTTCTTT. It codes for CASSQAGGAFF.

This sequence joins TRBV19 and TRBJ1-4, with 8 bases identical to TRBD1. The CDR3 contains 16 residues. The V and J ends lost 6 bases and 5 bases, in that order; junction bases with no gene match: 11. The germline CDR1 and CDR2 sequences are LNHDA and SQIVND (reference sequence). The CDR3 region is CASRGTGEALNEKLFF. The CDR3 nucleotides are TGTGCCAGTAGGGGGACAGGTGAAGCCCTGAATGAAAAACTGTTTTTT.

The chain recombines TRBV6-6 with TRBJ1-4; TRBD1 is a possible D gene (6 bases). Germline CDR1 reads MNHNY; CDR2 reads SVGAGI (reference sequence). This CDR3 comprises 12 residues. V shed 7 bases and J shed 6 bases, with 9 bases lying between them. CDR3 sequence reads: CASMAGDEKLFF. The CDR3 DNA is TGTGCCAGCATGGCAGGGGATGAAAAACTGTTTTTT.

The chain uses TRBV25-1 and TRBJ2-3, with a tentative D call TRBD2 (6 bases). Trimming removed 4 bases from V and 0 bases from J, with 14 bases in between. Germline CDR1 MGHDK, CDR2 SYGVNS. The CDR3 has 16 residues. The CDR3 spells CASSAWTGVSTDTQYF. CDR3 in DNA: TGTGCCAGCAGTGCATGGACGGGAGTTAGCACAGATACGCAGTATTTT. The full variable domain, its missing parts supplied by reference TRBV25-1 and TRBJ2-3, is EADIYQTPRYLVIGTGKKITLECSQTMGHDKMYWYQQDPGMELHLIHYSYGVNSTEKGDLSSESTVSRIRTEHFPLTLESARPSHTSQYLCASSAWTGVSTDTQYFGPGTRLTVL.

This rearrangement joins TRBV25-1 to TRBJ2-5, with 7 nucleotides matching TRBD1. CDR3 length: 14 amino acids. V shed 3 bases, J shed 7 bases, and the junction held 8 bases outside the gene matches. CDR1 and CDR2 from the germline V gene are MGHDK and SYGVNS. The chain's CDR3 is CASSDPRQGGTQYF. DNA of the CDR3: TGTGCCAGCAGTGACCCGAGACAGGGTGGGACCCAGTACTTC.

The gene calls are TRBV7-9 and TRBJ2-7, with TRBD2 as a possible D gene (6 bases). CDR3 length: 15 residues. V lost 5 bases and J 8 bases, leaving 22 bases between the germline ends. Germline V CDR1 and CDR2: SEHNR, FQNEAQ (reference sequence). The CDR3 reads CASSRAGTNTFKQYF. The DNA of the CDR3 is TGTGCCAGCAGCCGTGCGGGAACCAACACCTTTAAGCAGTACTTC.

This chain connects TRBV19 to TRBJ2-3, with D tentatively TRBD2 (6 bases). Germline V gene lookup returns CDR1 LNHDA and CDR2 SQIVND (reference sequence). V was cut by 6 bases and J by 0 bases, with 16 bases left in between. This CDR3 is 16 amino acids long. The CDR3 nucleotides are TGTGCCAGTAGCCCCCATAGCGGCACCAGCACAGATACGCAGTATTTT. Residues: CASSPHSGTSTDTQYF.

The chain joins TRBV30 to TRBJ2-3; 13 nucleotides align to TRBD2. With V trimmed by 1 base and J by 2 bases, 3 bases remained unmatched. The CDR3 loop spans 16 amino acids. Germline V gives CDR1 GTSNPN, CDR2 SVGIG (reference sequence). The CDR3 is CAWSGLAGGYTDTQYF. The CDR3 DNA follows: TGTGCCTGGAGTGGACTAGCGGGAGGCTACACAGATACGCAGTATTTT.

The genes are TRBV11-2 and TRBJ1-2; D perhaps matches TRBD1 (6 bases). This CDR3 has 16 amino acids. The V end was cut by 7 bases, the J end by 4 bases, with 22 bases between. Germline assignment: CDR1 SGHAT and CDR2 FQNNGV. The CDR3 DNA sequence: TGTGCCAGCACCAAACAAAGGGGGGGCACTTCCTATGGCTACACCTTC. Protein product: CASTKQRGGTSYGYTF. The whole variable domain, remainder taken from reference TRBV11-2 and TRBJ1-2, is EAGVAQSPRYKIIEKRQSVAFWCNPISGHATLYWYQQILGQGPKLLIQFQNNGVVDDSQLPKDRFSAERLKGVDSTLKIQPAKLEDSAVYLCASTKQRGGTSYGYTFGSGTRLTVV.

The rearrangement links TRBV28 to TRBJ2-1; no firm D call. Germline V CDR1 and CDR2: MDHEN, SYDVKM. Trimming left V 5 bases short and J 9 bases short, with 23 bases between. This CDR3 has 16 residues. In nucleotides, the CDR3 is TGTGCCAGCAGTCCCTATAGTCCCCAGCTAGTTCCTGAGCAGTTCTTC. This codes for CASSPYSPQLVPEQFF.

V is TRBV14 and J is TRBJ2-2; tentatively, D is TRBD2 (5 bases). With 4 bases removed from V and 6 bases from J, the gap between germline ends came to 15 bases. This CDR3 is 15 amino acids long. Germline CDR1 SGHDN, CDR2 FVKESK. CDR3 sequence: CASSRTRGFPGELFF. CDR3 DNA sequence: TGTGCCAGCAGCCGTACCCGGGGTTTCCCCGGGGAGCTGTTTTTT.

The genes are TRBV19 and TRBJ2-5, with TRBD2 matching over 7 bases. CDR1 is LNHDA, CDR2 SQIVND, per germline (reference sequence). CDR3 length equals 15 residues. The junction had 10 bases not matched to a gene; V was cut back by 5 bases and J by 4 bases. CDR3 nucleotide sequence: TGTGCCAGTAGTGGCGCTAGCGGCCCGGGAGAGACCCAGTACTTC. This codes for CASSGASGPGETQYF.

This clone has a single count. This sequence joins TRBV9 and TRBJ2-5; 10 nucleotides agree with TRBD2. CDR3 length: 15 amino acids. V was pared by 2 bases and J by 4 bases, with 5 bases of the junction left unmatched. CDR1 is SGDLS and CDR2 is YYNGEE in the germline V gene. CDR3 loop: CASSVDSGRRETQYF. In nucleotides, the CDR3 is TGTGCCAGCAGCGTCGATAGCGGGAGGAGAGAGACCCAGTACTTC.

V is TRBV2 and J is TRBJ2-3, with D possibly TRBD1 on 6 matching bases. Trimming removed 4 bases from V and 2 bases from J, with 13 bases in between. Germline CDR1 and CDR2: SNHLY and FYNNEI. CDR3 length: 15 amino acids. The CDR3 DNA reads TGTGCCAGCAGTGGCAGGGACACCTACACAGATACGCAGTATTTT. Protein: CASSGRDTYTDTQYF. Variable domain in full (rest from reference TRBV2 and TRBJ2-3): EPEVTQTPSHQVTQMGQEVILRCVPISNHLYFYWYRQILGQKVEFLVSFYNNEISEKSEIFDDQFSVERPDGSNFTLKIRSTKLEDSAMYFCASSGRDTYTDTQYFGPGTRLTVL.

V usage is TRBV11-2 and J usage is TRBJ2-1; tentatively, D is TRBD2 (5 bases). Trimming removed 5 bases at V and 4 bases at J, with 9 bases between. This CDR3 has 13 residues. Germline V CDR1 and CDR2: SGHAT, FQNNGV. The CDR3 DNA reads TGTGCCAGCAGCATAGGACTTTACAATGAGCAGTTCTTC. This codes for CASSIGLYNEQFF.

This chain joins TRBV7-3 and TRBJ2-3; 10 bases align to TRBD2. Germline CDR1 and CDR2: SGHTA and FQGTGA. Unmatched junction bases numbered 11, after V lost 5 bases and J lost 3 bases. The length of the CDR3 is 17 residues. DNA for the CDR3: TGTGCCAGCAGCCCCTCCCCCATAGCGGGAGGTACAGATACGCAGTATTTT. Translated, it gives CASSPSPIAGGTDTQYF.

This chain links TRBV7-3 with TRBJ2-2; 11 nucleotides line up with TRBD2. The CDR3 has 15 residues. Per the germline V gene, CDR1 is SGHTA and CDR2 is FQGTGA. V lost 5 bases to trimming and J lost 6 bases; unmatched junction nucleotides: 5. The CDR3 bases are TGTGCCAGCAGCCGTACACTAGCGGGGGCCGGGGAGCTGTTTTTT. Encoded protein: CASSRTLAGAGELFF.

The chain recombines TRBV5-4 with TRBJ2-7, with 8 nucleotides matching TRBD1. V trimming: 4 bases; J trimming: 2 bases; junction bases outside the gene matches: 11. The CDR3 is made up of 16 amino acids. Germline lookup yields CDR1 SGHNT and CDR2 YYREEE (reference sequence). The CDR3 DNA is TGTGCCAGCAGCCTCCTATTTGGACAGGGCCCCTACGAGCAGTACTTC. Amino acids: CASSLLFGQGPYEQYF.

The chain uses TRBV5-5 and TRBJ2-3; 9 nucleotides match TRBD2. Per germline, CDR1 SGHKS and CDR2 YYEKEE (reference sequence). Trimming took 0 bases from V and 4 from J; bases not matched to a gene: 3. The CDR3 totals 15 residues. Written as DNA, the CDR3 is TGTGCCAGCAGCTTGGCCCCTAGCGGGGCAGATACGCAGTATTTT. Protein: CASSLAPSGADTQYF. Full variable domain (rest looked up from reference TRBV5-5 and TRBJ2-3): DAGVTQSPTHLIKTRGQQVTLRCSPISGHKSVSWYQQVLGQGPQFIFQYYEKEERGRGNFPDRFSARQFPNYSSELNVNALLLGDSALYLCASSLAPSGADTQYFGPGTRLTVL.